A selection of T cell receptor beta chains follows, all from one sample in a study of control samples from healthy donors and cancer patients. Sequencing was performed with immunoSEQ multiplex PCR; in TCRdb, only in-frame clones are kept and a portion is missing. The sample carries approximately 100,000 clones, about 89% recorded once. Sequences were obtained from PBMCs. These TCRs come from a man aged 55 to 70 with lung cancer. The CDR3 runs from the conserved cysteine through the conserved F or W. D genes are given only for firm matches. Not every row has a clone size; where given, it reads once, few, many or a size class.

V: TRBV7-9
D: NA
size: NA
J: TRBJ2-2
CDR3: CASNPGIPGELFF
DNA: TGTGCCAGCAATCCGGGGATCCCCGGGGAGCTGTTTTTT

V: TRBV18
D: NA
size: few
J: TRBJ1-5
CDR3: CASSPGRSVSSNQPQHF
DNA: TGTGCCAGCTCACCTGGACGGTCCGTCTCTAGCAATCAGCCCCAGCATTTT

V: TRBV27
D: TRBD2
size: NA
J: TRBJ2-1
CDR3: CASSLLTSGGLSYNEQFF
DNA: TGTGCCAGCAGTTTATTGACTAGCGGGGGCCTCTCCTACAATGAGCAGTTCTTC

V: TRBV20-1
D: NA
size: NA
J: TRBJ1-5
CDR3: CSASRSVNQPQHF
DNA: TGCAGTGCTAGTCGGTCAGTTAATCAGCCCCAGCATTTT

V: TRBV6-6
D: TRBD1
size: few
J: TRBJ1-2
CDR3: CASSSRQGNDGYTF
DNA: TGTGCCAGCAGTTCCCGACAGGGGAATGATGGCTACACCTTC

V: TRBV29-1
D: TRBD1
size: NA
J: TRBJ1-1
CDR3: CSVAQGAGTEAFF
DNA: TGCAGCGTTGCTCAGGGGGCAGGCACTGAAGCTTTCTTT

V: TRBV6-4
D: NA
size: NA
J: TRBJ2-1
CDR3: CASSEWGVGTYNEQFF
DNA: TGTGCCAGCAGTGAGTGGGGTGTTGGCACCTACAATGAGCAGTTCTTC

V: TRBV27
D: NA
size: NA
J: TRBJ2-3
CDR3: CASSLSVGRGGRTDTQYF
DNA: TGTGCCAGCAGTTTATCCGTCGGTAGGGGGGGCAGAACAGATACGCAGTATTTT

V: TRBV3-1/TRBV3-2
D: NA
size: NA
J: TRBJ1-3
CDR3: CASSQETDPSGNTIYF
DNA: TGTGCCAGCAGCCAAGAAACGGACCCCTCTGGAAACACCATATATTTT

V: TRBV11-1
D: TRBD1
size: NA
J: TRBJ1-1
CDR3: CASSLETGGTEAFF
DNA: TGTGCCAGCAGCTTAGAGACAGGGGGCACTGAAGCTTTCTTT

V: TRBV5-1
D: TRBD1
size: NA
J: TRBJ1-4
CDR3: CASSLGTGIEKLFF
DNA: TGCGCCAGCAGCCTGGGGACAGGGATAGAAAAACTGTTTTTT

V: TRBV27
D: NA
size: NA
J: TRBJ1-3
CDR3: CASSLYPFNTIYF
DNA: TGTGCCAGCAGTTTATACCCTTTTAACACCATATATTTT

V: TRBV5-6
D: TRBD1
size: NA
J: TRBJ2-1
CDR3: CASSLVGLGGFF
DNA: TGTGCCAGCAGCTTGGTTGGGCTAGGGGGCTTCTTC

V: TRBV19
D: TRBD2
size: NA
J: TRBJ2-1
CDR3: CASSRPSGITGGEQFF
DNA: TGTGCCAGTAGTCGTCCTAGCGGCATAACGGGTGGTGAGCAGTTCTTC

V: TRBV24-1
D: TRBD2
size: once
J: TRBJ2-1
CDR3: CATSEPGGLAVNEQFF
DNA: TGTGCCACCAGTGAGCCTGGGGGACTAGCGGTTAATGAGCAGTTCTTC

V: TRBV5-1
D: TRBD1
size: once
J: TRBJ1-2
CDR3: CASSLTGQGFNGYTF
DNA: TGCGCCAGCAGCTTGACCGGACAGGGATTTAATGGCTACACCTTC

V: TRBV5-5
D: NA
size: NA
J: TRBJ1-5
CDR3: CASSLEGLVDQPQHF
DNA: TGTGCCAGCAGCTTGGAGGGGTTGGTTGATCAGCCCCAGCATTTT

V: TRBV7-2
D: TRBD2
size: NA
J: TRBJ2-3
CDR3: CASSGEGRTDTQYF
DNA: TGTGCCAGCAGTGGGGAGGGGAGGACAGATACGCAGTATTTT

V: TRBV7-3
D: NA
size: NA
J: TRBJ1-3
CDR3: CASSPRTVGSGNTIYF
DNA: TGTGCCAGCAGCCCCCGGACAGTCGGCTCTGGAAACACCATATATTTT

V: TRBV7-6
D: NA
size: NA
J: TRBJ1-2
CDR3: CASSLGAGLDYGYTF
DNA: TGTGCCAGCAGCTTAGGCGCGGGGCTCGACTATGGCTACACCTTC

V: TRBV4-1
D: NA
size: NA
J: TRBJ2-1
CDR3: CASSQVREGYNEQFF
DNA: TGCGCCAGCAGCCAAGTCCGGGAAGGATACAATGAGCAGTTCTTC

V: TRBV12-3/TRBV12-4
D: NA
size: once
J: TRBJ1-6
CDR3: CASRVGFNSPLHF
DNA: TGTGCCAGCCGAGTCGGATTTAATTCACCCCTCCACTTT

V: TRBV3-1/TRBV3-2
D: TRBD1
size: NA
J: TRBJ1-4
CDR3: CASSSRTGLSLKLFF
DNA: TGTGCCAGCAGCTCCCGGACAGGACTATCTCTAAAACTGTTTTTT

V: TRBV9
D: TRBD2
size: NA
J: TRBJ2-3
CDR3: CASSQRGGGTDTQYF
DNA: TGTGCCAGCAGCCAGCGGGGCGGGGGGACAGATACGCAGTATTTT

V: TRBV12-3/TRBV12-4
D: NA
size: NA
J: TRBJ1-2
CDR3: CASSGRRGYGYTF
DNA: TGTGCCAGCAGTGGACGCCGGGGGTATGGCTACACCTTC

V: TRBV6-5
D: TRBD1
size: NA
J: TRBJ2-7
CDR3: CASRTGTGMYEQYF
DNA: TGTGCCAGCAGAACCGGGACAGGGATGTACGAGCAGTACTTC

V: TRBV10-3
D: TRBD2
size: NA
J: TRBJ2-1
CDR3: CAISLLAGAPNEQFF
DNA: TGTGCCATCAGTTTACTAGCGGGGGCTCCCAATGAGCAGTTCTTC

V: TRBV6-5
D: NA
size: NA
J: TRBJ1-3
CDR3: CASSPQTSSGNTIYF
DNA: TGTGCCAGCAGCCCCCAGACAAGCTCTGGAAACACCATATATTTT

V: TRBV7-3
D: NA
size: NA
J: TRBJ1-1
CDR3: CASSLMSSNTEAFF
DNA: TGTGCCAGCAGCTTAATGAGCAGTAACACTGAAGCTTTCTTT

V: TRBV19
D: NA
size: NA
J: TRBJ2-3
CDR3: CASSTYSGPSDTQYF
DNA: TGTGCCAGTAGTACCTATAGCGGACCGTCGGATACGCAGTATTTT

V: TRBV18
D: NA
size: NA
J: TRBJ1-6
CDR3: CASSRTVSNSPLHF
DNA: TGTGCCAGCTCACGAACGGTCTCTAATTCACCCCTCCACTTT

V: TRBV11-3
D: TRBD2
size: NA
J: TRBJ2-1
CDR3: CASSLDWTSGGFDNEQFF
DNA: TGTGCCAGCAGCTTAGATTGGACTAGCGGGGGCTTCGACAATGAGCAGTTCTTC

V: TRBV2
D: NA
size: NA
J: TRBJ1-3
CDR3: CASRVAGNTIYF
DNA: TGTGCCAGCAGAGTTGCTGGAAACACCATATATTTT

V: TRBV6-6
D: NA
size: NA
J: TRBJ1-1
CDR3: CATSSSGRLTEAFF
DNA: TGTGCCACTAGCAGTTCTGGCCGCCTCACTGAAGCTTTCTTT

V: TRBV5-1
D: TRBD2
size: once
J: TRBJ2-3
CDR3: CASSLDVLAGSTDTQYF
DNA: TGCGCCAGCAGCTTGGACGTTTTAGCGGGGAGCACAGATACGCAGTATTTT

V: TRBV7-3
D: TRBD2
size: NA
J: TRBJ2-1
CDR3: CASSSHLAGAYNEQFF
DNA: TGTGCCAGCAGCTCCCATCTAGCGGGGGCCTACAATGAGCAGTTCTTC

V: TRBV24-1
D: TRBD1
size: NA
J: TRBJ1-5
CDR3: CATSDAGTGSVDQPQHF
DNA: TGTGCCACCAGTGATGCCGGGACAGGGTCGGTGGATCAGCCCCAGCATTTT

V: TRBV9
D: NA
size: NA
J: TRBJ2-7
CDR3: CASSWTASSYEQYF
DNA: TGTGCCAGCAGCTGGACAGCCTCCTCCTACGAGCAGTACTTC

V: TRBV4-1
D: NA
size: NA
J: TRBJ1-2
CDR3: CASSQLSQGDYGYTF
DNA: TGCGCCAGCAGCCAATTAAGTCAGGGAGACTATGGCTACACCTTC

V: TRBV3-1/TRBV3-2
D: NA
size: NA
J: TRBJ2-1
CDR3: CASSHRLRSYNEQFF
DNA: TGTGCCAGCAGCCACCGCTTACGCTCATACAATGAGCAGTTCTTC

V: TRBV2
D: TRBD1
size: few
J: TRBJ1-5
CDR3: CASRTGSGLNSNQPQHF
DNA: TGTGCCAGCAGGACAGGGTCAGGTTTGAATAGCAATCAGCCCCAGCATTTT

V: TRBV27
D: TRBD1
size: NA
J: TRBJ1-5
CDR3: CASSPNRGRFYNQPQHF
DNA: TGTGCCAGCAGCCCTAACAGGGGAAGGTTTTACAATCAGCCCCAGCATTTT

V: TRBV30
D: TRBD1
size: NA
J: TRBJ1-2
CDR3: CAWSGGDRGYGYTF
DNA: TGTGCCTGGAGTGGAGGGGACAGGGGATATGGCTACACCTTC

V: TRBV5-1
D: NA
size: NA
J: TRBJ2-3
CDR3: CASSLFHSFQGLGDTQYF
DNA: TGCGCCAGCAGCTTGTTTCATTCGTTTCAGGGGTTGGGAGATACGCAGTATTTT